This record concerns one TCR beta chain sequence. The sample originates from a study of blood T cell repertoires in COVID-19. Study as a whole: Sites in the United States, Italy and Spain provided acute and convalescent COVID-19 samples.

Clones were read by immunoSEQ multiplex PCR, and TCRdb kept only the in-frame ones, dropping some. The top ten hold roughly 4.3% of the sample, which has around 110,000 clones, almost 85% seen once. The V end lost 4 bases, the J end lost 10 bases, and 15 bases lay between the germline ends. This CDR3 has 13 amino acids. Germline V lookup: CDR1 SGHNT, CDR2 YYREEE (reference sequence). The origin of this receptor is a human donor in a cohort sampled during active COVID-19. Sequencing used peripheral blood. The chain is built from TRBV5-4 and TRBJ2-1; D is perhaps TRBD1 (6 bases). CDR3 DNA sequence: TGTGCCAGCAGCCTGACACCTGACAGGGAGCAGTTCTTC. Amino acid sequence: CASSLTPDREQFF.